This T cell receptor beta chain was captured in a study of T cell changes during pregnancy in multiple sclerosis. Germline loops: CDR1 SQVTM, CDR2 ANQGSEA. The V end was cut by 2 bases, the J end by 4 bases, with 14 bases between. CDR3 length equals 14 residues. Method: immunoSEQ multiplex PCR; TCRdb's copy keeps in-frame clones and lacks some. In the table there are about 92,000 clones, around 94% of which are singletons. V usage is TRBV29-1 and J usage is TRBJ1-2; D might be TRBD1 (6 bases). The sequencing used peripheral blood, collected in the first trimester of pregnancy. The TCR comes from a female donor with multiple sclerosis, enrolled in a pregnancy study. For the CDR3, the DNA is TGCAGCGTTGAATCCGACAGGAGCGGCTATGGCTACACCTTC. Translation: CSVESDRSGYGYTF.